The clone carrying this T cell receptor beta chain was counted many times. This sample is drawn from a study of T cells in Graves' hyperthyroidism and ophthalmopathy. Amplified TCR beta CDR3 regions came from RNA transcripts. The HTBI primer set drove a first-round RT-PCR of the TCR CDR3. TCRdb used MiXCR to reprocess the multiplex PCR reads, holding one entry per CDR3 protein. The sample has hundreds of thousands of distinct CDR3 sequences, more than 15% seen once. CDR1 and CDR2 from the germline V gene are ENHRY and SYGVKD. Trimming pared 6 bases from V and 2 bases from J, leaving 13 bases between. The CDR3 spans 14 residues.

The sequence was collected from a woman between 18 and 30 years old with Graves' hyperthyroidism. Sequencing was performed on blood. The J gene is TRBJ1-1, the V gene TRBV10-3, with D perhaps TRBD1 (5 bases). This CDR3 reads CAIREGTANTEAFF. As DNA, the CDR3 is TGTGCCATCAGGGAAGGGACCGCTAACACTGAAGCTTTCTTT.